Each of the 17 T cell receptor beta chains below was sequenced from the same sample in a study of cytomegalovirus exposure and HLA in healthy donors. Primers included in the PCR were 60 Vbeta and 13 Jbeta primers. The table came from immunoSEQ multiplex PCR; TCRdb's copy has only in-frame clones and leaves some out. Found here are about 130,000 clones, over 80% of them singletons; the top ten hold 20%. Sequencing input: PBMCs. These receptors were collected from a man aged 18 to 29 in good health and CMV-seropositive.

This rearrangement joins TRBV27 to TRBJ2-7, with 8 bases fitting TRBD1. CDR3 size: 14 residues. Looked up from germline, CDR1 is MNHEY and CDR2 is SMNVEV (reference sequence). The J segment lost 2 bases and the V segment lost 5 bases, leaving 5 bases of the junction unmatched. DNA for the CDR3: TGTGCCAGCAGTACTGGACAGGGTGCCTACGAGCAGTACTTC. It specifies CASSTGQGAYEQYF.

V and J are TRBV6-6 and TRBJ2-7; 8 bases agree with TRBD1. This CDR3 has 13 residues. Germline CDR1 is MNHNY and CDR2 is SVGAGI (reference sequence). The junction had 6 bases not matched to a gene; V was cut back by 8 bases and J by 3 bases. The CDR3 region is CASAGTGGYEQYF. Written as DNA, the CDR3 is TGTGCCAGCGCTGGAACAGGGGGCTACGAGCAGTACTTC.

This sequence joins TRBV4-1 and TRBJ1-2, with 10 bases that match TRBD1. This CDR3 comprises 15 residues. Germline V gives CDR1 MGHRA, CDR2 YSYEKL. V dropped 4 bases and J dropped 2; count of bases not matched to a gene: 4. CDR3 nucleotides: TGCGCCAGCAGCCCCGGGACAGGGGTGAACTATGGCTACACCTTC. Amino acid sequence: CASSPGTGVNYGYTF.

The J gene is TRBJ2-5, the V gene TRBV6-5; the match to TRBD2 covers 14 bases. Near its end, the DNA agrees better with TRBJ2-7, so the J call may be wrong. The CDR3 is 14 residues long. Germline V gene data show CDR1 as MNHEY and CDR2 as SVGAGI. CDR3 amino acids: CASSGTSGGYEQYF. DNA for the CDR3: TGTGCCAGCAGCGGGACTAGCGGGGGTTACGAGCAGTACTTC.

This clone was recorded a few times. The V call is TRBV27, the J call TRBJ1-2; weak D call: TRBD1 (5 bases). Trimming stripped 2 bases from V and 1 base from J, with 14 bases between. The CDR3 has 16 amino acids. Germline assignment: CDR1 MNHEY and CDR2 SMNVEV (reference sequence). The CDR3 nucleotides are TGTGCCAGCAGTTTACAGGGCCCCCTGGGTAACTATGGCTACACCTTC. Encoded protein: CASSLQGPLGNYGYTF.

This rearrangement joins TRBV13 to TRBJ1-1, with 7 bases identical to TRBD1. From germline, CDR1 is PRHDT and CDR2 FYEKMQ (reference sequence). V shed 3 bases, J shed 2 bases, and the junction held 9 bases outside the gene matches. The CDR3 loop spans 16 amino acids. CDR3 nucleotide sequence: TGTGCCAGCAGCTTGACAGGGCGACTACTTAACACTGAAGCTTTCTTT. Residues: CASSLTGRLLNTEAFF.

V is TRBV4-1 and J is TRBJ2-4; TRBD1 aligns across 11 bases. The CDR3 is 17 residues long. From germline, CDR1 is MGHRA and CDR2 YSYEKL. V dropped 1 base and J dropped 4; count of bases not matched to a gene: 6. For the CDR3, the DNA is TGCGCCAGCAGCCAAGGCTATGGACAGGGGGCGAAAAACATTCAGTACTTC. The encoded protein is CASSQGYGQGAKNIQYF.

Here the CDR3 DNA reads TGTGCCAGCAGCTTGGGGGACAAATTTTTTTATAATTCACCCCTCCACTTT. Protein sequence: CASSLGDKFFYNSPLHF. This chain joins TRBV5-5 and TRBJ1-6, with D tentatively TRBD1 (6 bases). Germline CDR1 is SGHKS and CDR2 is YYEKEE (reference sequence). The CDR3 has 17 amino acids. V was shortened by 0 bases and J by 4 bases, with 14 bases between the two germline ends.

The chain has TRBV4-1 and TRBJ2-3, with D maybe TRBD1 (5 bases). Between the trimmed V and J ends, which lost 11 bases and 6 bases, there was a span of 15 bases. The CDR3 is 12 residues long. Looked up from germline, CDR1 is MGHRA and CDR2 is YSYEKL. CDR3 in amino acids: CACGRVKDTQYF. In DNA form, the CDR3 reads TGCGCCTGCGGCAGGGTTAAGGATACGCAGTATTTT.

The V call is TRBV5-4, the J call TRBJ2-5; 12 bases align to TRBD2. V dropped 4 bases and J dropped 5; count of bases not matched to a gene: 9. The CDR3 has 16 amino acids. Germline V gives CDR1 SGHNT, CDR2 YYREEE (reference sequence). The CDR3: CASSRPSGGAEETQYF. The CDR3 DNA reads TGTGCCAGCAGCCGCCCTAGCGGGGGGGCCGAGGAGACCCAGTACTTC.

CDR3 sequence (DNA): TGCGCCAGCAGCCAAGATCCGGGGGTCACTGAAGCTTTCTTT. Its translation is CASSQDPGVTEAFF. The rearrangement joins TRBV4-1 to TRBJ1-1, with TRBD1 as a possible D gene (5 bases). V lost 0 bases and J lost 4, with 9 bases in between. This CDR3 contains 14 residues. The germline V gene encodes CDR1 MGHRA and CDR2 YSYEKL.

The chain links TRBV4-1 to TRBJ2-7; D is undetermined. Germline loops: CDR1 MGHRA, CDR2 YSYEKL. Deletions cut 4 bases from V and 2 bases from J, with 9 bases between. The CDR3 is made up of 13 amino acids. CDR3 in DNA: TGCGCCAGCAGCCTCTCTCTTACCTACGAGCAGTACTTC. Protein product: CASSLSLTYEQYF.

This clone was counted once. This rearrangement joins TRBV5-1 to TRBJ2-7, with 10 positions matching TRBD1. Looked up from germline, CDR1 is SGHRS and CDR2 is YFSETQ. The ends lost 0 bases at V and 4 bases at J; junction bases unmatched: 7. The CDR3 covers 16 residues. In DNA, the CDR3 is TGCGCCAGCAGCTTGGGGACGACAGGGGGCAAGTACGAGCAGTACTTC. Its translation: CASSLGTTGGKYEQYF.

The chain employs TRBV7-2 and TRBJ1-1; the D gene is possibly TRBD1 (5 bases). The CDR3 is made up of 15 amino acids. V was shortened by 1 base and J by 0 bases, with 9 bases between the two germline ends. Germline V CDR1 and CDR2: SGHTA, FQGNSA. CDR3 protein: CASSLVGGMNTEAFF. In DNA, the CDR3 is TGTGCCAGCAGCTTAGTGGGGGGAATGAACACTGAAGCTTTCTTT.

The CDR3 sequence is CASSLDREIYGYTF. Written as DNA, the CDR3 is TGTGCCAGCAGCCTTGACAGGGAAATCTATGGCTACACCTTC. The chain recombines TRBV7-8 with TRBJ1-2; 7 nucleotides align to TRBD1. CDR1 SGHVS and CDR2 FQNEAQ come from the germline V gene. Unmatched junction bases numbered 7, after V lost 5 bases and J lost 4 bases. The CDR3 totals 14 residues.

This clone was recorded once. The rearrangement joins TRBV4-1 to TRBJ1-1; possible D gene TRBD1, 5 bases. Per the germline V gene, CDR1 is MGHRA and CDR2 is YSYEKL. With 0 bases removed from V and 7 bases from J, the gap between germline ends came to 12 bases. The CDR3 is 14 residues long. The DNA for the CDR3 is TGCGCCAGCAGCCAAGAGGGGACTCTGGGTGAAGCTTTCTTT. Translation gives CASSQEGTLGEAFF.

The chain carries TRBV7-2 and TRBJ1-2; no firm D call. This CDR3 has 13 residues. The germline V and J ends were trimmed by 5 bases and 4 bases, with 11 bases remaining between them. The germline CDR1 and CDR2 sequences are SGHTA and FQGNSA. CDR3 coding DNA: TGTGCCAGCAGCGTTCCGGGAGGCTATGGCTACACCTTC. It specifies CASSVPGGYGYTF.